This section outlines one T cell receptor beta chain sequence together with its context. Original handling: Estimates of nucleated cell counts were drawn from the amplification of reference gene primers. Assay: immunoSEQ multiplex PCR; the TCRdb copy retains only in-frame clones and omits some. That table supplies the V and J calls and clone size; D and trimming were determined from the DNA. The sample carries some 250,000 clones, 75% to 90% recorded once. The data stem from a study of blood T cell repertoires in COVID-19. Study information: The United States, Italy and Spain provided the acute and convalescent COVID-19 samples.

The CDR3 length is 18 residues. Sequencing used PBMCs or T cells enriched from blood (not recorded which). The chain employs TRBV21-1 and TRBJ2-6; the DNA was not compared with TRBD1, the D call given in the table. TRBV21-1 is reported as a pseudogene. The TCR comes from a woman aged 40 to 50 with acute COVID-19. This CDR3 is CASSNAGQESSGANVLTF. DNA for the CDR3: TGTGCCAGCAGCAATGCCGGACAGGAAAGCTCTGGGGCCAACGTCCTGACTTTC.